These T cell receptor beta chains were read from a single sample in a study of post-analysis software for immune sequencing data. TCRdb reprocessed the PCR reads with MiXCR, giving one entry per CDR3 protein. The sample includes about 460,000 distinct CDR3 sequences, less than 45% of them seen just once. Sample: blood. The receptor set was obtained from a girl aged 10 to 17 with multiple sclerosis. Both conserved end residues are part of each CDR3. The D gene is left open where the match is weak. The size entry is marked missing in some rows and otherwise reads once, few, many or a size class.

D gene: NA
CDR3 length: 14
J gene: TRBJ1-1
clone size: NA
V gene: TRBV15
CDR3 DNA: TGTGCCACCAGCAGAGGACCGTGGGACACTGAAGCTTTCTTT
CDR3 protein: CATSRGPWDTEAFF

D gene: TRBD1
CDR3 length: 14
J gene: TRBJ1-1
clone size: NA
V gene: TRBV29-1
CDR3 DNA: TGCAGCGTTGAGGGGCGACAGGGGGTCACTGAAGCTTTCTTT
CDR3 protein: CSVEGRQGVTEAFF

D gene: TRBD2
CDR3 length: 16
J gene: TRBJ2-3
clone size: NA
V gene: TRBV7-7
CDR3 DNA: TGTGCTAGCAGCTTAAACGGGAGGGGGAGCACAGATACGCAGTATTTT
CDR3 protein: CASSLNGRGSTDTQYF

D gene: NA
CDR3 length: 17
J gene: TRBJ1-5
clone size: few
V gene: TRBV10-3
CDR3 DNA: TGTGCCATCAGTGAAAGGGGGAACAGGGCGGATAATCAGCCCCAGCATTTT
CDR3 protein: CAISERGNRADNQPQHF

D gene: TRBD1
CDR3 length: 17
J gene: TRBJ2-1
clone size: NA
V gene: TRBV27
CDR3 DNA: TGTGCCAGCAGTTTATACCCAGACAGGGAAAACGGGAATGAGCAGTTCTTC
CDR3 protein: CASSLYPDRENGNEQFF

D gene: TRBD2
CDR3 length: 17
J gene: TRBJ2-1
clone size: NA
V gene: TRBV7-2
CDR3 DNA: TGTGCCAGCAGCTTAGTCAGCGGGAGTGGGGCTTACAATGAGCAGTTCTTC
CDR3 protein: CASSLVSGSGAYNEQFF

D gene: NA
CDR3 length: 12
J gene: TRBJ1-2
clone size: NA
V gene: TRBV12-3/TRBV12-4
CDR3 DNA: TGTGCCAGCAGACAGGGACCTGGAGGCTACACCTTC
CDR3 protein: CASRQGPGGYTF

D gene: NA
CDR3 length: 15
J gene: TRBJ2-1
clone size: NA
V gene: TRBV19
CDR3 DNA: TGTGCCAGTAGTATAGATCGAGGGGATGACAATGAGCAGTTCTTC
CDR3 protein: CASSIDRGDDNEQFF

D gene: TRBD1
CDR3 length: 13
J gene: TRBJ1-2
clone size: few
V gene: TRBV20-1
CDR3 DNA: TGCAGTGCTAGGGACAGGGCCGACTATGGCTACACCTTC
CDR3 protein: CSARDRADYGYTF

D gene: NA
CDR3 length: 15
J gene: TRBJ2-7
clone size: NA
V gene: TRBV12-3/TRBV12-4
CDR3 DNA: TGTGCCAGCAGTTTCGCCAGGGGGAGGTGGTACGAGCAGTACTTC
CDR3 protein: CASSFARGRWYEQYF

D gene: NA
CDR3 length: 12
J gene: TRBJ2-1
clone size: NA
V gene: TRBV5-1
CDR3 DNA: TGCGCCAGCAGTTGGAGCCACAATGAGCAGTTCTTC
CDR3 protein: CASSWSHNEQFF

D gene: NA
CDR3 length: 13
J gene: TRBJ2-7
clone size: NA
V gene: TRBV28
CDR3 DNA: TGTGCCAGCAGTTTTTATATGAGGTACGAGCAGTACTTC
CDR3 protein: CASSFYMRYEQYF

D gene: TRBD1
CDR3 length: 14
J gene: TRBJ2-1
clone size: NA
V gene: TRBV12-3/TRBV12-4
CDR3 DNA: TGTGCCAGCAACCACGGACAGGGGTACAATGAGCAGTTCTTC
CDR3 protein: CASNHGQGYNEQFF

D gene: NA
CDR3 length: 11
J gene: TRBJ2-3
clone size: NA
V gene: TRBV20-1
CDR3 DNA: TGCAGTGCTCCCCGGCCCGATACGCAGTATTTT
CDR3 protein: CSAPRPDTQYF

D gene: TRBD2
CDR3 length: 14
J gene: TRBJ2-1
clone size: NA
V gene: TRBV10-3
CDR3 DNA: TGTGCCATCCGGGGACTAGCGGACCACAATGAGCAGTTCTTC
CDR3 protein: CAIRGLADHNEQFF

D gene: TRBD2
CDR3 length: 16
J gene: TRBJ2-3
clone size: NA
V gene: TRBV13
CDR3 DNA: TGTGCCAGCAGCTTAGCATGGGACTACAGCACAGATACGCAGTATTTT
CDR3 protein: CASSLAWDYSTDTQYF

D gene: NA
CDR3 length: 14
J gene: TRBJ1-2
clone size: NA
V gene: TRBV4-1
CDR3 DNA: TGCGCCAGCAGCCAAGCCTTCCGGAGCTATGGCTACACCTTC
CDR3 protein: CASSQAFRSYGYTF

D gene: TRBD1
CDR3 length: 13
J gene: TRBJ2-1
clone size: few
V gene: TRBV29-1
CDR3 DNA: TGCAGCTCGAGGGACAGGGGGTACAATGAGCAGTTCTTC
CDR3 protein: CSSRDRGYNEQFF

D gene: NA
CDR3 length: 14
J gene: TRBJ2-5
clone size: NA
V gene: TRBV21-1
CDR3 DNA: TGTGCCAGCATCCAGGGGAGAATCCAAGAGACCCAGTACTTC
CDR3 protein: CASIQGRIQETQYF

D gene: TRBD1
CDR3 length: 13
J gene: TRBJ1-2
clone size: NA
V gene: TRBV10-3
CDR3 DNA: TGTGCCATCAGTGACGGGGGACAGTGGGGCTACACCTTC
CDR3 protein: CAISDGGQWGYTF

D gene: NA
CDR3 length: 16
J gene: TRBJ2-4
clone size: NA
V gene: TRBV28
CDR3 DNA: TGTGCCAGCAGTTTATTGGCCAGCCTAGCCAAAAACATTCAGTACTTC
CDR3 protein: CASSLLASLAKNIQYF

D gene: NA
CDR3 length: 11
J gene: TRBJ1-2
clone size: NA
V gene: TRBV20-1
CDR3 DNA: TGCAGTGCTAGAAACAACTATGGCTACACCTTC
CDR3 protein: CSARNNYGYTF

D gene: TRBD2
CDR3 length: 16
J gene: TRBJ2-3
clone size: NA
V gene: TRBV7-2
CDR3 DNA: TGTGCCAGCAGCCTCCCTAGCGGGAGGGGGTCAGATACGCAGTATTTT
CDR3 protein: CASSLPSGRGSDTQYF

D gene: NA
CDR3 length: 15
J gene: TRBJ2-5
clone size: few
V gene: TRBV3-1
CDR3 DNA: TGTGCCAGCAGCCTCAAGATGGAACAGTCAGAGACCCAGTACTTC
CDR3 protein: CASSLKMEQSETQYF

D gene: NA
CDR3 length: 12
J gene: TRBJ2-7
clone size: NA
V gene: TRBV9
CDR3 DNA: TGTGCCAGCAGTGGAAGGTTGGGCGAGCAGTACTTC
CDR3 protein: CASSGRLGEQYF

D gene: TRBD1
CDR3 length: 15
J gene: TRBJ2-7
clone size: NA
V gene: TRBV7-9
CDR3 DNA: TGTGCCAGCAGCTTAGGGGAGGACAGGGGTGGCGAGCAGTACTTC
CDR3 protein: CASSLGEDRGGEQYF

D gene: NA
CDR3 length: 10
J gene: TRBJ2-7
clone size: NA
V gene: TRBV20-1
CDR3 DNA: TGCAGTGCTAGAATAAGGGAGCAGTACTTC
CDR3 protein: CSARIREQYF

D gene: TRBD1
CDR3 length: 16
J gene: TRBJ2-3
clone size: few
V gene: TRBV29-1
CDR3 DNA: TGCAGCGTTGAAAGGGCCGGGACAGGGAGGACAGATACGCAGTATTTT
CDR3 protein: CSVERAGTGRTDTQYF

D gene: NA
CDR3 length: 13
J gene: TRBJ2-7
clone size: NA
V gene: TRBV20-1
CDR3 DNA: TGCAGTGCTAGGCCGAGCAGTAACTACGAGCAGTACTTC
CDR3 protein: CSARPSSNYEQYF

D gene: TRBD2
CDR3 length: 16
J gene: TRBJ2-1
clone size: once
V gene: TRBV24-1
CDR3 DNA: TGTGCCACCAGTGACACACTAGCGGGAGGTGTCTATGAGCAGTTCTTC
CDR3 protein: CATSDTLAGGVYEQFF

D gene: TRBD1
CDR3 length: 17
J gene: TRBJ2-7
clone size: few
V gene: TRBV4-1
CDR3 DNA: TGCGCCAGCAGCCATGTCCCCGGGACAGGGGAAACCTACGAGCAGTACTTC
CDR3 protein: CASSHVPGTGETYEQYF

D gene: NA
CDR3 length: 13
J gene: TRBJ2-7
clone size: NA
V gene: TRBV28
CDR3 DNA: TGTGCCAGCAGTCACGACAGCCCCTACGGGCAGTACTTC
CDR3 protein: CASSHDSPYGQYF

D gene: NA
CDR3 length: 16
J gene: TRBJ1-5
clone size: few
V gene: TRBV12-3/TRBV12-4
CDR3 DNA: TGTGCCAGCAGGCCGGACGGCGGGGGTAGCAATCAGCCCCAGCATTTT
CDR3 protein: CASRPDGGGSNQPQHF

D gene: NA
CDR3 length: 15
J gene: TRBJ2-1
clone size: NA
V gene: TRBV28
CDR3 DNA: TGTGCCAGCTCACCGACAAATCTCGGGAACAATGAGCAGTTCTTC
CDR3 protein: CASSPTNLGNNEQFF

D gene: NA
CDR3 length: 13
J gene: TRBJ2-5
clone size: NA
V gene: TRBV29-1
CDR3 DNA: TGCAGCGTAAGGGGACGGCTCCAAGAGACCCAGTACTTC
CDR3 protein: CSVRGRLQETQYF

D gene: NA
CDR3 length: 14
J gene: TRBJ2-7
clone size: NA
V gene: TRBV15
CDR3 DNA: TGTGCCACCAGCAGAGATCAAGGCGGTTGGGAGCAGTACTTC
CDR3 protein: CATSRDQGGWEQYF

D gene: NA
CDR3 length: 13
J gene: TRBJ2-3
clone size: few
V gene: TRBV2
CDR3 DNA: TGTGCCAGCAGGCGGGACCCCACAGATACGCAGTATTTT
CDR3 protein: CASRRDPTDTQYF

D gene: TRBD1
CDR3 length: 15
J gene: TRBJ1-2
clone size: NA
V gene: TRBV28
CDR3 DNA: TGTGCCAGCAGATGGGGGACAGGGGCTAACTATGGCTACACCTTC
CDR3 protein: CASRWGTGANYGYTF

D gene: NA
CDR3 length: 15
J gene: TRBJ1-5
clone size: NA
V gene: TRBV5-5
CDR3 DNA: TGTGCCAGCACCGAGTCCCTCCTCAGGGCTCAGCCCCAGCATTTT
CDR3 protein: CASTESLLRAQPQHF

D gene: TRBD1
CDR3 length: 15
J gene: TRBJ2-7
clone size: few
V gene: TRBV5-1
CDR3 DNA: TGCGCCAGCAGCTTACAGGGGGTTGAGGTAGAGGAGCAGTACTTC
CDR3 protein: CASSLQGVEVEEQYF

D gene: NA
CDR3 length: 14
J gene: TRBJ2-5
clone size: NA
V gene: TRBV5-6
CDR3 DNA: TGTGCCAGCAGCTTGGCAGTAATGCAAGAGACCCAGTACTTC
CDR3 protein: CASSLAVMQETQYF

D gene: NA
CDR3 length: 16
J gene: TRBJ1-1
clone size: NA
V gene: TRBV7-3
CDR3 DNA: TGTGCCAGCAGCTTAACGTCAGGGGCCGGGAACACTGAAGCTTTCTTT
CDR3 protein: CASSLTSGAGNTEAFF

D gene: NA
CDR3 length: 14
J gene: TRBJ2-3
clone size: NA
V gene: TRBV4-3
CDR3 DNA: TGCGCCAGCAGCCAAGACCGAGTGATCGATACGCAGTATTTT
CDR3 protein: CASSQDRVIDTQYF

D gene: NA
CDR3 length: 16
J gene: TRBJ1-2
clone size: NA
V gene: TRBV6-5
CDR3 DNA: TGTGCCAGCAGGACCCCTGGGGGGGCCCCTAACTATGGCTACACCTTC
CDR3 protein: CASRTPGGAPNYGYTF

D gene: NA
CDR3 length: 18
J gene: TRBJ2-1
clone size: few
V gene: TRBV20-1
CDR3 DNA: TGCGGTGCTAGTCGGCAGGGGCGAAAGGGGATCTCCTACAATGAGCAGTTCTTC
CDR3 protein: CGASRQGRKGISYNEQFF

D gene: TRBD2
CDR3 length: 16
J gene: TRBJ2-1
clone size: NA
V gene: TRBV7-2
CDR3 DNA: TGTGCCAGCAGCTTAGGCGGGACTAACCACTACAATGAGCGGTACTTC
CDR3 protein: CASSLGGTNHYNERYF

D gene: TRBD1
CDR3 length: 17
J gene: TRBJ1-2
clone size: few
V gene: TRBV7-2
CDR3 DNA: TGTGCCAGCAGCTTAGAACAGGGGTTAGCCCCGAACTATGGCTACACCTTC
CDR3 protein: CASSLEQGLAPNYGYTF

D gene: NA
CDR3 length: 16
J gene: TRBJ2-3
clone size: few
V gene: TRBV20-1
CDR3 DNA: TGCAGTGCTAGACTTCAGGGTGTGGGAATAACAGATACGCAGTATTTT
CDR3 protein: CSARLQGVGITDTQYF

D gene: TRBD2
CDR3 length: 15
J gene: TRBJ2-7
clone size: NA
V gene: TRBV24-1
CDR3 DNA: TGTGCCACCAGTGAGCCACAGGGACTAGCGGGCGAGCAGTACTTC
CDR3 protein: CATSEPQGLAGEQYF

D gene: NA
CDR3 length: 12
J gene: TRBJ1-2
clone size: once
V gene: TRBV7-2
CDR3 DNA: TGTGCCAGCTTGTGGGGTTCCTATGGCTACACCTTC
CDR3 protein: CASLWGSYGYTF

D gene: NA
CDR3 length: 11
J gene: TRBJ2-5
clone size: NA
V gene: TRBV20-1
CDR3 DNA: TGCAGTGCTAGTGAGGAAATAGAGCAGTACTTC
CDR3 protein: CSASEEIEQYF

D gene: NA
CDR3 length: 13
J gene: TRBJ2-3
clone size: NA
V gene: TRBV4-2
CDR3 DNA: TGTGCCAGCAGCCAAGACAGCCTGGATACGCAGTATTTT
CDR3 protein: CASSQDSLDTQYF

D gene: NA
CDR3 length: 12
J gene: TRBJ1-2
clone size: few
V gene: TRBV7-2
CDR3 DNA: TGTGCCAGCAGCTTATCGACGAGTGGCTACACCTTC
CDR3 protein: CASSLSTSGYTF

D gene: TRBD1
CDR3 length: 15
J gene: TRBJ1-5
clone size: few
V gene: TRBV12-3/TRBV12-4
CDR3 DNA: TGTGCCAGCAGTTTGACCGGGACAGGGGAACAGCCCCAGCATTTT
CDR3 protein: CASSLTGTGEQPQHF

D gene: NA
CDR3 length: 15
J gene: TRBJ1-5
clone size: few
V gene: TRBV6-5
CDR3 DNA: TGTGCCAGCAGAATTGGGACGAGGAGCAATCAGCCCCAGCATTTT
CDR3 protein: CASRIGTRSNQPQHF

D gene: NA
CDR3 length: 14
J gene: TRBJ2-3
clone size: NA
V gene: TRBV20-1
CDR3 DNA: TGCAGTGCTAGTGGGCCGGGTAAGGCAGATACGCAGTATTTT
CDR3 protein: CSASGPGKADTQYF